This T cell receptor (beta chain) was recovered during a study of Ad26.COV2.S vaccination and SARS-CoV-2 variants. Looking at the study overall: The donor participated in the COV1001 trial, in its Ad26.COV2.S arm. The study, taken as a whole, reports: Reportedly, spike-specific CD8+ and CD4+ T cell responses achieved substantial breadth once vaccination had taken place.

Comment on this clone: Its specificity is not known.

Produced via immunoSEQ multiplex PCR; TCRdb's table is partial and in-frame only. The sample consists of 400,000 to 450,000 clones, about nine tenths of them appearing once. This sample's treatment: roughly 18 received Ad26.COV2.S at low or high dose, single or two shots; about five received placebo; per-sample allocation not given. Sampling took place 63 days after the first vaccine or placebo injection. CDR3 length: 15 residues. V lost 5 bases and J lost 1; bases outside the gene matches: 7. Looked up from germline, CDR1 is MDHEN and CDR2 is SYDVKM. This chain links TRBV28 with TRBJ1-1; 7 bases are shared with TRBD1. The sequencing here drew on peripheral blood, taken in a trial of Ad26.COV2.S vaccine versus placebo. The clonotype comes from a person aged 18-60 years who received the Ad26.COV2.S COVID-19 vaccine or a placebo. The DNA of the CDR3 is TGTGCCAGCAGTCCGAGACAGGGCACGAACACTGAAGCTTTCTTT. Protein sequence: CASSPRQGTNTEAFF. Drawing the rest from reference TRBV28 and TRBJ1-1, the complete variable domain is DVKVTQSSRYLVKRTGEKVFLECVQDMDHENMFWYRQDPGLGLRLIYFSYDVKMKEKGDIPEGYSVSREKKERFSLILESASTNQTSMYLCASSPRQGTNTEAFFGQGTRLTVV.